This entry lists 32 T cell receptor beta chains sequenced from one sample in a study of blood T cells in healthy people across ages. A sample-barcoded 5' primer and a J-beta primer mix were used in a second PCR of roughly 7 to 11 cycles. In TCRdb, the 5' RACE reads were re-called with MiXCR into one record per CDR3 protein. The repertoire holds hundreds of thousands of distinct CDR3 sequences, with 35% to 50% as singletons. Source material: blood. Every receptor here comes from a man at least 80 years old in good health.

The sample holds a few counts of this clonotype. The V gene is TRBV3-1, the J gene TRBJ1-1; no firm D call. Between the trimmed V and J ends, which lost 4 bases and 5 bases, there was a span of 14 bases. Germline CDR1 is LGHDT and CDR2 is YNNKEL (reference sequence). The CDR3 runs to 14 residues. The CDR3 sequence: CASSLAGVPTEAFF. The CDR3 coding sequence is TGTGCCAGCAGCCTCGCCGGGGTCCCAACTGAAGCTTTCTTT.

This chain links TRBV20-1 with TRBJ2-1; D is ambiguous. Germline V gene sequence: CDR1 DFQATT, CDR2 SNEGSKA (reference sequence). This CDR3 spans 11 amino acids. V dropped 2 bases and J dropped 8 bases, with 7 bases sitting between them. DNA for the CDR3: TGCAGTGCTAGATCTGGCGATGAGCAGTTCTTC. Translated, it gives CSARSGDEQFF.

J is TRBJ2-1 and V is TRBV5-1; 14 bases agree with TRBD2. Per germline, CDR1 SGHRS and CDR2 YFSETQ. After removal of 5 bases from V and 1 base from J, the junction contained 5 bases not matched to a gene. This CDR3 spans 17 amino acids. The CDR3 is CASRLTSGRGSYNEQFF. The CDR3 bases are TGCGCCAGCAGACTGACTAGCGGGAGGGGGTCCTACAATGAGCAGTTCTTC.

The CDR3 sequence: CATSDQTSGRYNEQYF. CDR3 bases: TGTGCCACCAGTGATCAGACTAGCGGCAGATACAATGAGCAGTACTTC. The V and J genes are TRBV24-1 and TRBJ2-7; TRBD2 aligns across 9 bases. This CDR3 comprises 16 residues. Trimming at V came to 3 bases and at J to 7 bases, leaving 12 bases not matched to a gene. Per germline, CDR1 KGHDR and CDR2 SFDVKD.

Concerning this clonotype itself: A read error may explain this, as a much larger clone is one base away. The genes are TRBV3-1 and TRBJ2-5; D is unresolved. CDR3 length: 12 residues. V was clipped by 0 bases and J by 7 bases, with 6 bases between them. Germline CDR1 LGHDT, CDR2 YNNKEL (reference sequence). This CDR3 is CASSQDLGTQYF. The DNA of the CDR3 is TGTGCCAGCAGCCAAGATTTGGGGACCCAGTACTTC.

Ten or more counts support this clonotype. This chain connects TRBV7-2 to TRBJ1-5; D gene uncertain. This CDR3 contains 13 residues. Looked up from germline, CDR1 is SGHTA and CDR2 is FQGNSA. With 7 bases removed from V and 0 bases from J, the gap between germline ends came to 7 bases. The CDR3 protein is CASTLNSNQPQHF. The CDR3 DNA sequence: TGTGCCAGCACCTTGAATAGCAATCAGCCCCAGCATTTT. The variable domain in full, with the rest retrieved from reference TRBV7-2 and TRBJ1-5, is GAGVSQSPSNKVTEKGKDVELRCDPISGHTALYWYRQSLGQGLEFLIYFQGNSAPDKSGLPSDRFSAERTGGSVSTLTIQRTQQEDSAVYLCASTLNSNQPQHFGDGTRLSIL.

The chain links TRBV4-3 to TRBJ1-1; 7 nucleotides align to TRBD1. CDR1 LGHNA and CDR2 YSLEER come from the germline V gene. Germline trimming cut 4 bases from V and 0 bases from J; bases unmatched to any gene: 5. The CDR3 consists of 15 residues. The CDR3 bases are TGCGCCAGCAGCCGAGACAGGGCCCTGAACACTGAAGCTTTCTTT. Translating it yields CASSRDRALNTEAFF.

The chain joins TRBV9 to TRBJ2-3; 8 positions agree with TRBD1. The length of the CDR3 is 15 residues. Germline V gene lookup returns CDR1 SGDLS and CDR2 YYNGEE. J gave up 4 bases and V 3 bases, and 7 bases lay outside the gene matches. DNA of the CDR3: TGTGCCAGCAGCGCTCGGACAGGGAAGGCAGATACGCAGTATTTT. Its protein product is CASSARTGKADTQYF.

J is TRBJ2-4 and V is TRBV5-6, with 12 bases lining up with TRBD2. The trim removed 4 bases at V and 8 bases at J, leaving 7 bases unmatched. The germline V gene encodes CDR1 SGHDT and CDR2 YYEEEE. This CDR3 is 15 amino acids long. CDR3 residues: CASSAPSGGADIQYF. The CDR3 DNA is TGTGCCAGCAGCGCACCTAGCGGGGGGGCCGACATTCAGTACTTC.

This clonotype was seen ten or more times. The rearrangement joins TRBV12-3 or TRBV12-4 to TRBJ2-7; 10 bases fit TRBD1. The CDR3 is 15 residues long. Trimming removed 6 bases from V and 4 bases from J; junction bases left unmatched: 9. DNA for the CDR3: TGTGCCAGCAGACAGTCGGGACAGGGGTTTTACGAGCAGTACTTC. Protein: CASRQSGQGFYEQYF.

This clonotype was counted between two and nine times. J is TRBJ2-7 and V is TRBV20-1; D unclear. The CDR3 runs to 12 residues. Germline assignment: CDR1 DFQATT and CDR2 SNEGSKA (reference sequence). The V and J ends lost 0 bases and 4 bases respectively, with 7 bases between them. The CDR3 bases are TGCAGTGCTAGAGATACAGCTTACGAGCAGTACTTC. Its protein is CSARDTAYEQYF.

The DNA of the CDR3 is TGTGCCAGCAGCTTAGGGGGGACAGGGGGAAATGAGCAGTTCTTC. Its protein product is CASSLGGTGGNEQFF. The gene calls are TRBV11-1 and TRBJ2-1; 11 bases agree with TRBD1. The CDR3 consists of 15 residues. CDR1 and CDR2 from the germline V gene are SGHAT and FQDESV (reference sequence). The trim removed 1 base at V and 7 bases at J, leaving 3 bases unmatched.

In this sample, this clonotype turned up once. This rearrangement joins TRBV4-2 to TRBJ1-2; maybe TRBD1 (6 bases). The germline gives CDR1 LGHNA, CDR2 YNFKEQ. Trimming took off 4 bases at V and 3 bases at J, with 15 bases between the two ends. CDR3 size: 15 residues. Here the CDR3 reads CASSRDGTPHYGYTF. CDR3 sequence (DNA): TGTGCCAGCAGCCGAGATGGGACACCCCACTATGGCTACACCTTC.

This clonotype was seen many times. The rearrangement uses TRBV7-2 and TRBJ2-7; D not resolved. The CDR3 is 17 amino acids. Per the germline V gene, CDR1 is SGHTA and CDR2 is FQGNSA. The V and J ends lost 4 bases and 0 bases respectively, with 19 bases between them. The CDR3 sequence: CASSSHNRPSSSYEQYF. The DNA for the CDR3 is TGTGCCAGCAGCTCGCACAATAGACCATCGAGCTCCTACGAGCAGTACTTC.

CDR3 region: CASSASTGLTDTQYF. The CDR3 bases are TGTGCCAGCAGCGCGTCGACAGGCCTCACAGATACGCAGTATTTT. The chain has TRBV9 and TRBJ2-3; perhaps TRBD1 as D (6 bases). This CDR3 is 15 amino acids long. CDR1 and CDR2 (germline): SGDLS, YYNGEE. With 3 bases removed from V and 2 bases from J, the gap between germline ends came to 13 bases. The full variable domain, in which reference TRBV9 and TRBJ2-3 provide the parts outside the CDR3, is DSGVTQTPKHLITATGQRVTLRCSPRSGDLSVYWYQQSLDQGLQFLIQYYNGEERAKGNILERFSAQQFPDLHSELNLSSLELGDSALYFCASSASTGLTDTQYFGPGTRLTVL.

This clonotype has a handful of counts. The genes are TRBV2 and TRBJ1-4, with D possibly being TRBD1 (6 bases). V lost 3 bases and J lost 4, with 9 bases in between. CDR3 length equals 14 residues. The germline gives CDR1 SNHLY, CDR2 FYNNEI. DNA of the CDR3: TGTGCCAGCAGTGACGCAGGGGTTAATGAAAAACTGTTTTTT. Residues: CASSDAGVNEKLFF.

This clonotype showed up just a few times. The genes are TRBV5-1 and TRBJ2-7; unclear D gene. Trimming removed 2 bases from V and 3 bases from J, with 6 bases in between. CDR3 length: 12 amino acids. Germline CDR1 and CDR2: SGHRS and YFSETQ. DNA for the CDR3: TGCGCCAGCAGCTTCGACTTCTACGAGCAGTACTTC. This gives the protein CASSFDFYEQYF.

This clonotype was counted a few times. The chain couples TRBV4-3 to TRBJ2-1; D uncertain. Germline V gene sequence: CDR1 LGHNA, CDR2 YSLEER. This CDR3 contains 14 residues. V was pared by 0 bases and J by 9 bases, with 12 bases between. The CDR3: CASSQDSWEAEQFF. The CDR3 region has the DNA TGCGCCAGCAGCCAAGATAGTTGGGAAGCTGAGCAGTTCTTC.

This clonotype has a handful of counts. V is TRBV6-2 or TRBV6-3 and J is TRBJ2-1, with 11 bases fitting TRBD2. CDR3 length: 16 amino acids. V dropped 7 bases and J dropped 3; count of bases not matched to a gene: 8. Germline V gene lookup returns CDR1 MNHEY and CDR2 SVGEGT. CDR3 bases: TGTGCCAGCAACACCGGACTAGCGGGCCTCTACAATGAGCAGTTCTTC. As protein: CASNTGLAGLYNEQFF.

This clonotype was detected a few times. The chain joins TRBV20-1 to TRBJ2-1; no definite D call. The CDR3 has 11 residues. In germline, CDR1 is DFQATT, CDR2 SNEGSKA (reference sequence). Deletions cut 0 bases from V and 9 bases from J, with 6 bases between. The CDR3 coding sequence is TGCAGTGCTAGAGACGGTAGTGAGCAGTTCTTC. This sequence encodes CSARDGSEQFF.

Only a few counts were recorded for this clonotype. The chain combines TRBV20-1 with TRBJ2-5; D may match TRBD1 or TRBD2 (6 bases each). The germline V gene has CDR1 DFQATT and CDR2 SNEGSKA (reference sequence). The CDR3 is made up of 15 amino acids. Trimming stripped 0 bases from V and 5 bases from J, with 16 bases between. CDR3 loop: CSARDPAVGGETQYF. The CDR3 DNA reads as TGCAGTGCTAGAGACCCAGCAGTAGGGGGGGAGACCCAGTACTTC.

The chain is built from TRBV12-3 or TRBV12-4 and TRBJ2-3, with no clear D. This CDR3 is built from 11 residues. The V and J ends lost 5 bases and 7 bases respectively, with 7 bases between them. The CDR3: CASSAVNTQYF. The CDR3 nucleotides are TGTGCCAGCAGTGCCGTAAATACGCAGTATTTT.

This clonotype showed up many times. J is TRBJ2-5 and V is TRBV6-5; 8 positions match TRBD2. The V segment lost 2 bases and the J segment 11 bases; nucleotides outside the gene matches: 10. Per germline, CDR1 MNHEY and CDR2 SVGAGI. CDR3 length: 14 amino acids. CDR3 in DNA: TGTGCCAGCAGTTACGAAGCGGGGGTCCAGGGGCAGTACTTC. Protein sequence: CASSYEAGVQGQYF.

The chain employs TRBV6-2 or TRBV6-3 and TRBJ2-5, with D hard to call. The J call is in doubt because the DNA end fits TRBJ2-7 better. There are 14 residues in the CDR3. Germline CDR1 MNHEY, CDR2 SVGEGT. This chain's CDR3 is CASSLSFVGYEQYF. CDR3 sequence (DNA): TGTGCCAGCAGTTTGTCCTTCGTGGGCTACGAGCAGTACTTC.

The chain uses TRBV6-2 or TRBV6-3 and TRBJ2-5; 12 bases align to TRBD2. This CDR3 contains 15 residues. V gave up 2 bases and J gave up 5 bases; unmatched junction bases: 3. CDR1 and CDR2 (germline): MNHEY, SVGEGT. The CDR3 spells CASSYAGTSGETQYF. The CDR3 coding sequence is TGTGCCAGCAGTTACGCCGGGACTAGCGGGGAGACCCAGTACTTC.

This clonotype was seen a handful of times. The chain recombines TRBV4-1 with TRBJ2-6; the D gene is possibly TRBD2 (5 bases). There are 18 residues in the CDR3. Trimming cost V 4 bases and J 0 bases, with 16 bases left between them. CDR1 is MGHRA and CDR2 is YSYEKL in the germline V gene. The DNA for the CDR3 is TGCGCCAGCAGCCGAATTAAAGGACGGGGCTCTGGGGCCAACGTCCTGACTTTC. It yields the protein CASSRIKGRGSGANVLTF.

This sequence joins TRBV3-1 and TRBJ2-2; D is uncertain. The V gene lost 1 base and the J gene lost 6 bases, with 9 bases spanning the gap. Germline V gene sequence: CDR1 LGHDT, CDR2 YNNKEL (reference sequence). CDR3 length equals 14 residues. CDR3 nucleotides: TGTGCCAGCAGCCAAGGGTCCGGACCCGGGGAGCTGTTTTTT. It specifies CASSQGSGPGELFF.

This chain links TRBV4-1 with TRBJ2-7; 12 bases match TRBD2. In germline, CDR1 is MGHRA, CDR2 YSYEKL. The CDR3 has 18 residues. V dropped 3 bases and J dropped 0; count of bases not matched to a gene: 9. CDR3: CASSHPTSGGHPSYEQYF. The DNA of the CDR3 is TGCGCCAGCAGCCACCCGACTAGCGGGGGACACCCCTCCTACGAGCAGTACTTC.

The V call is TRBV29-1, the J call TRBJ1-1; D is ambiguous. V shed 6 bases and J shed 1 base, with 6 bases lying between them. CDR1 SQVTM and CDR2 ANQGSEA come from the germline V gene. There are 11 residues in the CDR3. The CDR3 bases are TGCAGCGTGGACCGGAACACTGAAGCTTTCTTT. As protein: CSVDRNTEAFF.

This clonotype was picked up many times. The chain couples TRBV21-1 to TRBJ2-7. TRBV21-1 is shown as a pseudogene. This CDR3 spans 13 amino acids. The CDR3 DNA follows: TGTGCCAGCAGCAAAGGCATCTCCTACGAGCAGTACTTC. Translation: CASSKGISYEQYF.

CDR3 residues: CASSEPPYSTDTQYF. CDR3 nucleotide sequence: TGTGCCAGCAGTGAACCCCCTTATAGCACAGATACGCAGTATTTT. The genes are TRBV6-1 and TRBJ2-3; D gene unclear. CDR3 length equals 15 residues. Germline CDR1 is MNHNS and CDR2 is SASEGT. V lost 2 bases and J lost 0, with 9 bases in between.

V gene TRBV20-1 combines with J gene TRBJ2-7, with 8 bases identical to TRBD2. V lost 6 bases, J lost 4 bases, and 8 bases stayed unmatched. CDR1 is DFQATT and CDR2 is SNEGSKA in the germline V gene (reference sequence). The CDR3 consists of 13 residues. The CDR3 sequence: CSAGGGGGYEQYF. In DNA, the CDR3 is TGCAGTGCCGGGGGGGGAGGGGGTTACGAGCAGTACTTC.